These 22 T cell receptor beta chains originate from one sample sequenced in a study of T-cell memory formation after mild COVID-19. MiXCR was run by TCRdb on the 5' RACE reads, yielding one entry per CDR3 protein. The sample yields approximately 500,000 distinct CDR3 sequences, approximately 25% seen once. The material sequenced was PBMCs or a T cell subset sorted from them (not recorded which). Receptors originate from an adult woman who had mild COVID-19 (a few samples of this study predate the infection). Cell type and time point are not known.

This clonotype was observed many times. The CDR3 coding sequence is TGTGCCAGCAGCCGGACAGGGTGGAACACCGGGGAGCTGTTTTTT. This codes for CASSRTGWNTGELFF. This chain links TRBV12-3 or TRBV12-4 with TRBJ2-2, with TRBD1 identical over 8 bases. This CDR3 region has 15 residues. The V and J ends lost 6 bases and 1 base, in that order; junction bases with no gene match: 4.

This chain joins TRBV7-7 and TRBJ2-5; 10 bases align to TRBD1. CDR1 SSHAT and CDR2 FNYEAQ come from the germline V gene (reference sequence). Trimming cost V 1 base and J 1 base; bases outside gene matches: 6. This CDR3 comprises 17 residues. The CDR3 sequence is CASSLEGQGIPQETQYF. As DNA, the CDR3 is TGTGCCAGCAGCTTAGAGGGACAGGGGATCCCCCAAGAGACCCAGTACTTC.

The chain joins TRBV7-3 to TRBJ2-6, with D perhaps matching TRBD2 (6 bases). The ends were cut back, 2 bases at V and 4 bases at J, with 15 bases in the middle. Per the germline V gene, CDR1 is SGHTA and CDR2 is FQGTGA. This CDR3 spans 17 amino acids. In DNA form, the CDR3 reads TGTGCCAGCAGCTTAGTCCCGGCGGGGTTAGGGGCCAACGTCCTGACTTTC. Translating gives CASSLVPAGLGANVLTF.

To note about this clonotype: One end of the junction is discordant with germline, which a read error may explain. The chain combines TRBV30 with TRBJ2-7, with D tentatively TRBD1 (5 bases). Germline CDR1 GTSNPN, CDR2 SVGIG (reference sequence). CDR3 length: 13 amino acids. The CDR3: CAWQVGLFYEQYF. The DNA of the CDR3 is TGTGCCTGGCAGGTGGGGCTTTTCTACGAGCAGTATTTC.

This clonotype came up a few times. The J gene is TRBJ1-1, the V gene TRBV10-3, with D perhaps matching TRBD1 (6 bases). The CDR3 has 14 amino acids. The V end lost 3 bases, the J end lost 4 bases, and 12 bases lay between the germline ends. CDR1 is ENHRY and CDR2 is SYGVKD in the germline V gene. CDR3 sequence (DNA): TGTGCCATCAGTGAATTGGGGGCCGCCACTGAAGCTTTCTTT. Protein product: CAISELGAATEAFF.

This clonotype was observed a handful of times. The gene calls are TRBV7-9 and TRBJ2-1; 14 bases align to TRBD2. Germline V lookup: CDR1 SEHNR, CDR2 FQNEAQ (reference sequence). Trimming at V came to 0 bases and at J to 8 bases, leaving 6 bases not matched to a gene. The CDR3 spans 17 residues. CDR3 DNA: TGTGCCAGCAGCTTAGCGCAGGGGACTAGCGGGAGTGATGAGCAGTTCTTC. Translated: CASSLAQGTSGSDEQFF.

This clonotype turned up a few times. J is TRBJ1-2 and V is TRBV20-1; D possibly corresponds to TRBD1 (5 bases). CDR1 is DFQATT, CDR2 SNEGSKA, per germline (reference sequence). This CDR3 comprises 14 residues. Trimming removed 0 bases from V and 3 bases from J, with 11 bases in between. This CDR3 is CSARDRGGDYGYTF. For the CDR3, the DNA is TGCAGTGCTAGAGATCGGGGCGGGGACTATGGCTACACCTTC.

The chain carries TRBV12-3 or TRBV12-4 and TRBJ2-1; tentative D call: TRBD2 (5 bases). V lost 5 bases and J lost 4, with 9 bases in between. The CDR3 has 13 amino acids. CDR3 in amino acids: CASSLRVYNEQFF. CDR3 DNA sequence: TGTGCCAGCAGTCTGCGGGTTTACAATGAGCAGTTCTTC.

There are a few counts of this clonotype. The gene calls are TRBV20-1 and TRBJ1-1; D not certain. Per the germline V gene, CDR1 is DFQATT and CDR2 is SNEGSKA (reference sequence). This CDR3 has 14 amino acids. DNA for the CDR3: TGCGCGACCCACCGCCCTGGAATGAACACTGAAGCTTTCTTT. Its protein product is CATHRPGMNTEAFF.

This clonotype has more than one count but fewer than ten. The chain combines TRBV7-2 with TRBJ1-2; D unresolved. V shed 2 bases and J shed 4 bases, with 11 bases lying between them. CDR1 is SGHTA and CDR2 is FQGNSA in the germline V gene. The CDR3 extends over 14 amino acids. In nucleotides, the CDR3 is TGTGCCAGCAGCTTATGGGAGGGCGGCTATGGCTACACCTTC. Its translation is CASSLWEGGYGYTF.

There are a few counts of this clonotype. The genes are TRBV7-2 and TRBJ1-1; D is unclear. This CDR3 spans 15 amino acids. The germline CDR1 and CDR2 sequences are SGHTA and FQGNSA. Trimming cost V 2 bases and J 0 bases, with 10 bases left between them. In DNA form, the CDR3 reads TGTGCCAGCAGCTTAAATGGTAGACTGAACACTGAAGCTTTCTTT. Amino acids: CASSLNGRLNTEAFF.

The V call is TRBV10-3, the J call TRBJ1-1, with D unclear. Trimming pared 4 bases from V and 6 bases from J, leaving 15 bases between. Germline V CDR1 and CDR2: ENHRY, SYGVKD. This CDR3 has 14 residues. CDR3 in DNA: TGTGCCATCAGTGCCTCGGGCGACCTTGCTGAAGCTTTCTTT. Protein sequence: CAISASGDLAEAFF.

V gene TRBV7-2 combines with J gene TRBJ2-7, with 8 bases aligning to TRBD2. With 5 bases clipped from V and 2 bases from J, the junction kept 5 bases outside the gene matches. Per the germline V gene, CDR1 is SGHTA and CDR2 is FQGNSA. This CDR3 contains 14 residues. The CDR3 here is CASSPRGGTYEQYF. The CDR3 DNA reads as TGTGCCAGCAGCCCACGCGGGGGGACCTACGAGCAGTACTTC.

This clonotype was counted only a few times. In nucleotides, the CDR3 is TGCGCCAGCAGCCCAGGAGGACTAGCGAAAATGCGGACAGATACGCAGTATTTT. This sequence encodes CASSPGGLAKMRTDTQYF. The chain employs TRBV5-1 and TRBJ2-3, with TRBD2 matching 9 bases. The germline CDR1 and CDR2 sequences are SGHRS and YFSETQ. CDR3 length equals 18 residues. After removal of 4 bases from V and 3 bases from J, the junction contained 15 bases not matched to a gene.

The rearrangement uses TRBV7-8 and TRBJ1-2; D uncertain. The CDR3 has 15 amino acids. CDR1 and CDR2 (germline): SGHVS, FQNEAQ. The V end lost 3 bases, the J end lost 3 bases, and 14 bases lay between the germline ends. DNA of the CDR3: TGTGCCAGCAGCTTCAGACGACGGGAAGACTATGGCTACACCTTC. It encodes CASSFRRREDYGYTF.

This clonotype was counted only a few times. The chain recombines TRBV20-1 with TRBJ1-2; weak D call: TRBD1 (6 bases). V shed 3 bases and J shed 0 bases, with 17 bases lying between them. CDR1 and CDR2 from the germline V gene are DFQATT and SNEGSKA (reference sequence). The CDR3 has 16 residues. For the CDR3, the DNA is TGCAGTGCTAGGTGGGGCAGGGGCTATCCTAACTATGGCTACACCTTC. Its protein product is CSARWGRGYPNYGYTF.

J is TRBJ1-5 and V is TRBV6-6, with no clear D. From germline, CDR1 is MNHNY and CDR2 SVGAGI (reference sequence). Trimming removed 0 bases from V and 3 bases from J, with 3 bases in between. This CDR3 has 13 amino acids. The CDR3 here is CASSYSINQPQHF. The CDR3 DNA is TGTGCCAGCAGTTACTCGATCAATCAGCCCCAGCATTTT.

CDR3 nucleotide sequence: TGTGCCACCAGCAGATTTGACAGGGATGCAGATACGCAGTATTTT. It yields the protein CATSRFDRDADTQYF. V is TRBV15 and J is TRBJ2-3; 7 bases fit TRBD1. The CDR3 loop spans 15 amino acids. Germline trimming cut 2 bases from V and 4 bases from J; bases unmatched to any gene: 6. Germline CDR1 reads LNHNV; CDR2 reads YYDKDF (reference sequence).

In its sample, this clonotype was seen many times. The CDR3 is CSVTGSGRWGTDTQYF. As DNA, the CDR3 is TGCAGCGTTACCGGTAGCGGGAGATGGGGCACAGATACGCAGTATTTT. The chain recombines TRBV29-1 with TRBJ2-3; 9 positions match TRBD2. Germline CDR1 and CDR2: SQVTM and ANQGSEA. There are 16 residues in the CDR3. V was clipped by 5 bases and J by 1 base; unmatched bases: 10.

This clonotype appeared a few times. This chain connects TRBV4-2 to TRBJ2-1, with 8 nucleotides matching TRBD2. Germline V gene lookup returns CDR1 LGHNA and CDR2 YNFKEQ. V lost 0 bases and J lost 6; bases outside the gene matches: 10. The CDR3 runs 17 residues. For the CDR3, the DNA is TGTGCCAGCAGCCAAGATCTGAGCGGGAGTATCGGCAATGAGCAGTTCTTC. This gives the protein CASSQDLSGSIGNEQFF.

This clonotype was found a few times. This chain uses TRBV28 with TRBJ2-7; 8 nucleotides match TRBD2. V shed 5 bases and J 6 bases; nucleotides not matched to a gene: 12. CDR1 is MDHEN and CDR2 is SYDVKM in the germline V gene. CDR3 size: 15 residues. The CDR3 sequence: CASSQPGTRYSEQYF. The CDR3 nucleotides read TGTGCCAGCAGTCAACCCGGGACTAGATACAGCGAGCAGTACTTC.

This clonotype was picked up a small number of times. V and J are TRBV7-9 and TRBJ2-5, with D perhaps TRBD1 or TRBD2 (5 bases each). Deletions cut 5 bases from V and 4 bases from J, with 20 bases between. The CDR3 has 16 residues. From germline, CDR1 is SEHNR and CDR2 FQNEAQ (reference sequence). This CDR3 is CASSPQGRIPGETQYF. Here the CDR3 DNA reads TGTGCCAGCAGCCCCCAGGGACGTATCCCCGGAGAGACCCAGTACTTC.